This T cell receptor (beta chain) was obtained from a study of T cell responses to AZD1222 COVID-19 vaccine. Findings of the study overall: Dominant CD4 TCR responses targeted spike regions 160-218 and 743-854. Recipients of two AZD1222 doses showed rising Spike-specific TCR breadth and depth.

The length of the CDR3 is 12 residues. Trimming shortened V by 5 bases and J by 0 bases, and 5 bases separated the two germline ends. Germline loops: CDR1 SGHTA, CDR2 FQGNSA. Points on this clone: The antigen is unknown.

Using immunoSEQ multiplex PCR, the repertoire was profiled, and TCRdb retains in-frame clones only, with some absent. Of 130,000 to 150,000 clones listed, roughly 88% were seen once; the top ten hold about 3.3%. This TCR came from an adult in good health. The material was peripheral blood, obtained on day 0 of MenACWY control vaccination. The genes are TRBV7-2 and TRBJ2-7; D is ambiguous. CDR3 amino acids: CASSATSYEQYF. The CDR3 DNA is TGTGCCAGCAGCGCAACCTCCTACGAGCAGTACTTC.